The rows below give T cell receptor beta chains drawn from one sample of a study of blood T cell repertoires in COVID-19. Data came from immunoSEQ multiplex PCR; TCRdb stores just in-frame clones and leaves some out. The sample holds some 380,000 clones, approximately 91% seen once. Sequenced input: PBMCs or T cells enriched from blood (not recorded which). The source of these receptors is a woman in her 40s with acute COVID-19. CDR3s include the opening cysteine and the closing phenylalanine or tryptophan. Each record gives: CDR3 DNA, CDR3 protein, J gene, D gene, V gene, clone size. The D gene is left open where the match is weak. Part of the rows lack a size; the others show once, few, many or a class for expanded clones.

CDR3nt: TGTGCCAGCAGCCCCTGGACAGGGGTCACTAACTATGGCTACACCTTC
CDR3aa: CASSPWTGVTNYGYTF
j_gene: TRBJ1-2
d_gene: TRBD1
v_gene: TRBV7-9
abundance: NA

CDR3nt: TGTGCCTGGAGCTATCTTGGAGGGCGGGGAACCGGGGAGCTGTTTTTT
CDR3aa: CAWSYLGGRGTGELFF
j_gene: TRBJ2-2
d_gene: NA
v_gene: TRBV30
abundance: NA

CDR3nt: TGCGCCAGCAGCCAACCACAGGACAGGGGGAACATTCAGTACTTC
CDR3aa: CASSQPQDRGNIQYF
j_gene: TRBJ2-4
d_gene: TRBD1
v_gene: TRBV4-1
abundance: once

CDR3nt: TGTGCCAGTAGGATCCGGACAGGGGACGGCTACACCTTC
CDR3aa: CASRIRTGDGYTF
j_gene: TRBJ1-2
d_gene: TRBD1
v_gene: TRBV19
abundance: NA

CDR3nt: TGTGCCAGCAGCCTAACAACCCAGCGGGGGGGCACCGATGAGCAGTTCTTC
CDR3aa: CASSLTTQRGGTDEQFF
j_gene: TRBJ2-1
d_gene: TRBD2
v_gene: TRBV4-2
abundance: NA

CDR3nt: TGCGCCAGCAGCTTGTTACAGGGGTCCAACACTGAAGCTTTCTTT
CDR3aa: CASSLLQGSNTEAFF
j_gene: TRBJ1-1
d_gene: TRBD1
v_gene: TRBV5-1
abundance: NA

CDR3nt: TGTGCCAGCACCTCCGGGACAGGATATTTTGGGAATGAGCAGTTCTTC
CDR3aa: CASTSGTGYFGNEQFF
j_gene: TRBJ2-1
d_gene: TRBD1
v_gene: TRBV27
abundance: many

CDR3nt: TGCGCCAGCAGCTTGGCTCCGGGACAGACTGGGAATGAGCAGTTCTTC
CDR3aa: CASSLAPGQTGNEQFF
j_gene: TRBJ2-1
d_gene: TRBD1
v_gene: TRBV5-1
abundance: NA

CDR3nt: TGTGCCACCAGTAGAAGACAGGATAACAATGAGCAGTTCTTC
CDR3aa: CATSRRQDNNEQFF
j_gene: TRBJ2-1
d_gene: NA
v_gene: TRBV24-1
abundance: few

CDR3nt: TGTGCCAGCAGCTTAGGAAGGACAGGGGCGCAGTATTTT
CDR3aa: CASSLGRTGAQYF
j_gene: TRBJ2-3
d_gene: TRBD1
v_gene: TRBV5-6
abundance: NA

CDR3nt: TGCGCCAGCAGCTTGGCCGAGGCTCCTAATGAGCAGTTCTTC
CDR3aa: CASSLAEAPNEQFF
j_gene: TRBJ2-1
d_gene: NA
v_gene: TRBV5-1
abundance: NA

CDR3nt: TGTGCCAGCAGCGAGTTGCGGGGGAAGGCCTACGAGCAGTACTTC
CDR3aa: CASSELRGKAYEQYF
j_gene: TRBJ2-7
d_gene: TRBD2
v_gene: TRBV2
abundance: NA

CDR3nt: TGTGCCAGCTCACACCCCGACAGGGGCTATGGCTACACCTTC
CDR3aa: CASSHPDRGYGYTF
j_gene: TRBJ1-2
d_gene: TRBD1
v_gene: TRBV18
abundance: NA

CDR3nt: TGTGCCTGGAGTGCAACCACAGGGGCGGAAGCTTTCTTT
CDR3aa: CAWSATTGAEAFF
j_gene: TRBJ1-1
d_gene: TRBD1
v_gene: TRBV30
abundance: NA

CDR3nt: TGTGCCAGCAGCGGGAGCGGGGCCTACCAAGAGACCCAGTACTTC
CDR3aa: CASSGSGAYQETQYF
j_gene: TRBJ2-5
d_gene: TRBD2
v_gene: TRBV9
abundance: NA